This T cell receptor (beta chain) was retrieved from a study of blood T cell repertoires in COVID-19. Study-wide context: From the United States, Italy and Spain came samples of acute and convalescent COVID-19. Sources were T cells, B-cell-depleted T cells, or PBMCs; the material itself was cDNA or gDNA.

V lost 5 bases, J lost 4 bases, and 8 bases lay in between. This CDR3 contains 12 residues. Germline CDR1 is LNHDA and CDR2 is SQIVND (reference sequence). Original handling: Researchers report that nucleated cell counts were estimated from reference gene primer amplification. TCRdb keeps only in-frame clones here, not all; method: immunoSEQ multiplex PCR. V, J and clone size were drawn from that table, and D and trimming were deduced from the DNA. The table includes roughly 220,000 clones, approximately 90% detected once. This clone has just a few counts. The specimen was peripheral blood. The TCR sequence derives from a man aged 25 to 40 who had recovered from COVID-19. The chain carries TRBV19 and TRBJ1-1; D gene unclear. The CDR3: CASSQGGTEAFF. CDR3 in DNA: TGTGCCAGTAGTCAAGGAGGCACTGAAGCTTTCTTT.